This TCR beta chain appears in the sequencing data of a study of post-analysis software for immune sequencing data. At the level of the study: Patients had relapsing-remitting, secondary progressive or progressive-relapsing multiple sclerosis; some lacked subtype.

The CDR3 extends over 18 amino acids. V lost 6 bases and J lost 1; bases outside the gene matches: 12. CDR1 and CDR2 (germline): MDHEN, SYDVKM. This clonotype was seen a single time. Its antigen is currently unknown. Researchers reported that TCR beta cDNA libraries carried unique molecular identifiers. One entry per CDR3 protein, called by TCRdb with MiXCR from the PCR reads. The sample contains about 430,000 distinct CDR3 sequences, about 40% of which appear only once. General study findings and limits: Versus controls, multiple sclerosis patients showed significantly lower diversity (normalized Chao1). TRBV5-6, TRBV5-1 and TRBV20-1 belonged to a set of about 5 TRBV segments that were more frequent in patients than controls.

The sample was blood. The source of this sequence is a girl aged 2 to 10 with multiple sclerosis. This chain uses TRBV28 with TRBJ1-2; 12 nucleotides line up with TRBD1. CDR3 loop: CASSSARDRGRLNYGYTF. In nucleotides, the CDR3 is TGTGCCAGCAGCTCAGCCCGGGACAGGGGGCGCCTTAACTATGGCTACACCTTC.